The clone carrying this T cell receptor (beta chain) has just a few counts. Data came from immunoSEQ multiplex PCR; TCRdb stores just in-frame clones and leaves some out. This sample has roughly 340,000 clones, with 87% found just once. The data were obtained in a study of blood T cell repertoires in COVID-19. Turning to the study itself: There were acute and convalescent COVID-19 samples, and they came from the United States, Italy and Spain. The analysed material was cDNA or gDNA that came from T cells, B-cell-depleted T cells, or PBMCs.

CDR3 length equals 15 residues. Trimming stripped 0 bases from V and 8 bases from J, with 11 bases between. Germline V gives CDR1 LNHNV, CDR2 YYDKDF (reference sequence). Sequenced sample: peripheral blood. This chain connects TRBV15 to TRBJ1-6; possible D gene TRBD1, 5 bases. The TCR originated in a woman in her 50s with COVID-19, enrolled during active disease. The CDR3 coding sequence is TGTGCCACCAGCAGAGATGTGCGGGGGGATTCACCCCTCCACTTT. It encodes CATSRDVRGDSPLHF.